This TCR beta chain was documented in a study of blood T cell repertoires in COVID-19. Turning to the study itself: PBMCs, B-cell-depleted T cells, or T cells provided the cDNA or gDNA that made up the material.

The CDR3 is made up of 16 amino acids. Sequenced by immunoSEQ multiplex PCR; TCRdb stores in-frame clones only, minus some. The sample has over 300,000 clones, around 91% seen once; the top ten hold 6.5%. This clone has only a few counts. This clonotype originated in a young man with active or convalescent COVID-19. The sequenced sample was peripheral blood. V and J are TRBV21-1 and TRBJ2-3; the table assigns TRBD1, which was not confirmed against the DNA. TRBV21-1 is labeled a pseudogene. The CDR3 is CASSRQGTGLADTQYF. Written as DNA, the CDR3 is TGTGCCAGCAGCCGACAGGGGACAGGGTTAGCAGATACGCAGTATTTT.